Listed below are T cell receptor beta chains from one sample, sequenced in a study of T-cell memory formation after mild COVID-19. TCRdb analysed the 5' RACE reads with MiXCR anew, one entry per CDR3 protein. In the table there are some 15,000 distinct CDR3 sequences, roughly 20% of which are singletons. The sequenced sample was PBMCs or a T cell subset sorted from them (not recorded which). The origin of the receptors is an adult woman who had mild COVID-19 (a few samples of this study predate the infection). Cell type and time point are not known. Both conserved end residues are part of each CDR3. Each record gives: clone size, V gene, J gene, D gene, CDR3 protein, CDR3 DNA. The D gene is left open where the match is weak. Expanded clones are given a class, and other clones once, few, many or no size at all.

many	TRBV28	TRBJ1-1	.	CASSPTGSKAFF	TGTGCCAGCAGTCCGACAGGTTCTAAAGCTTTCTTT
many	TRBV7-9	TRBJ2-1	TRBD2	CASSLGGRGEQFF	TGTGCCAGCAGCTTAGGAGGGAGGGGCGAGCAGTTCTTC
many	TRBV7-9	TRBJ2-3	TRBD1	CASSPLVDRAADTQYF	TGTGCCAGCAGCCCCCTCGTTGACAGGGCGGCAGATACGCAGTATTTT
many	TRBV6-6	TRBJ2-1	TRBD2	CASSLPGLAGERSSYNEQFF	TGTGCCAGCAGTCTACCGGGACTAGCGGGAGAAAGGAGCTCCTACAATGAGCAGTTCTTC
many	TRBV7-8	TRBJ1-5	.	CASSRNQPQHF	TGTGCCAGCAGCAGGAATCAGCCCCAGCATTTT
many	TRBV7-8	TRBJ1-2	TRBD1	CASSSRDSHGYTF	TGTGCCAGCAGCTCGCGGGACAGCCATGGCTACACCTTC
many	TRBV20-1	TRBJ2-7	.	CSASPDDYEQYF	TGCAGTGCTAGCCCCGACGACTACGAGCAGTACTTC
.	TRBV10-3	TRBJ1-5	.	CAISEVPESWYQNNQPQHF	TGTGCCATCAGTGAAGTCCCTGAATCGTGGTACCAGAACAATCAGCCCCAGCATTTT
many	TRBV24-1	TRBJ1-1	.	CATSDGGWTEAFF	TGTGCCACCAGTGACGGGGGTTGGACTGAAGCTTTCTTT
many	TRBV14	TRBJ2-1	.	CASSQGWTSPYNEQFF	TGTGCCAGCAGCCAAGGGTGGACATCGCCCTACAATGAGCAGTTCTTC
many	TRBV18	TRBJ1-4	.	CASSQGPEKLFF	TGTGCCAGCTCTCAGGGACCTGAAAAACTGTTTTTT
many	TRBV12-3/TRBV12-4	TRBJ2-5	.	CASSLDGSETQYF	TGTGCCAGCAGTTTGGATGGTTCGGAGACCCAGTACTTC
many	TRBV5-1	TRBJ1-5	.	CASSLLCGKFNQPQHF	TGCGCCAGCAGCCTCCTATGCGGGAAATTCAATCAGCCCCAGCATTTT
many	TRBV2	TRBJ2-5	.	CASSYQGGETQYF	TGTGCCAGCAGTTACCAGGGGGGTGAGACCCAGTACTTC
many	TRBV13	TRBJ2-1	.	CASSSTGTEAYNEQFF	TGTGCCAGCAGCTCCACCGGGACGGAAGCCTACAATGAGCAGTTCTTC
many	TRBV2	TRBJ2-2	.	CASLGSAPGELFF	TGTGCCAGCCTGGGTAGTGCGCCCGGGGAGCTGTTTTTT
.	TRBV27	TRBJ1-1	.	CASSLRRENTEAFF	TGTGCCAGCAGTTTGCGGCGGGAGAACACTGAAGCTTTCTTT
many	TRBV7-9	TRBJ1-1	TRBD1	CASRNPDRVSEAFF	TGTGCCAGCAGAAATCCCGACAGGGTCTCTGAAGCTTTCTTT
many	TRBV7-2	TRBJ2-7	TRBD2	CASSLGWERERIF	TGTGCCAGCAGCTTAGGGTGGGAGCGGGAGAGGATCTTC
.	TRBV12-3/TRBV12-4	TRBJ2-1	.	CASRKIGEQFF	TGTGCCAGCAGGAAGATAGGTGAGCAGTTCTTC
many	TRBV30	TRBJ2-1	TRBD1	CAWRQTPTGAAGNEQFF	TGTGCCTGGAGACAAACCCCCACAGGGGCAGCAGGCAATGAGCAGTTCTTC
many	TRBV7-8	TRBJ2-7	TRBD2	CASSSSGGSYEQYF	TGTGCCAGCAGCTCTAGCGGGGGTAGCTACGAGCAGTACTTC
many	TRBV29-1	TRBJ1-1	TRBD1	CSVPAVDRDTEAFF	TGCAGCGTCCCAGCCGTAGACAGGGACACTGAAGCTTTCTTT
many	TRBV5-1	TRBJ2-7	TRBD2	CASSILADSYEQYF	TGCGCCAGCAGCATACTAGCGGACTCCTACGAGCAGTACTTC
many	TRBV9	TRBJ2-1	TRBD2	CASSVSTSGGLYNEQFF	TGTGCCAGCAGCGTATCGACTAGCGGGGGGCTCTACAATGAGCAGTTCTTC
many	TRBV30	TRBJ1-1	.	CAWVSMGSTEAFF	TGTGCCTGGGTCTCGATGGGATCCACTGAAGCTTTCTTT
many	TRBV19	TRBJ1-1	.	CASRETGLNTEAFF	TGTGCCAGTAGGGAGACAGGTCTGAACACTGAAGCTTTCTTT
many	TRBV3-1	TRBJ2-1	TRBD2	CASSQELPSGNYNEQFF	TGTGCCAGCAGCCAAGAACTTCCTAGCGGAAATTACAATGAGCAGTTCTTC
many	TRBV9	TRBJ2-1	.	CASSVKSYNEQFF	TGTGCCAGCAGCGTAAAGTCCTACAATGAGCAGTTCTTC
.	TRBV7-2	TRBJ2-3	.	CASSRPMVPSTDTQYF	TGTGCCAGCAGCCGCCCGATGGTCCCTAGCACAGATACGCAGTATTTT
.	TRBV20-1	TRBJ2-1	.	CSATGYSYNEQFF	TGCAGTGCCACGGGATACTCCTACAATGAGCAGTTCTTC
medium-sized	TRBV9	TRBJ2-5	.	CASSVLFGPGETQYF	TGTGCCAGCAGCGTATTGTTTGGGCCAGGAGAGACCCAGTACTTC
many	TRBV3-1	TRBJ1-1	.	CASSPQVPQNTEAFF	TGTGCCAGCAGCCCGCAAGTCCCTCAGAACACTGAAGCTTTCTTT
many	TRBV5-1	TRBJ2-2	.	CASSHRDETNTGELFF	TGCGCCAGCAGCCACCGGGACGAAACGAACACCGGGGAGCTGTTTTTT
many	TRBV4-3	TRBJ2-6	TRBD2	CASSQTSGQSSGANVLTF	TGCGCCAGCAGCCAGACTAGCGGGCAAAGCTCTGGGGCCAACGTCCTGACTTTC
many	TRBV9	TRBJ2-3	TRBD2	CASSVETSGTTDTQYF	TGTGCCAGCAGCGTAGAAACTAGCGGGACCACAGATACGCAGTATTTT
.	TRBV29-1	TRBJ2-3	.	CSVAGYETDTQYF	TGCAGCGTTGCAGGGTACGAAACAGATACGCAGTATTTT
many	TRBV15	TRBJ1-1	TRBD1	CATSRLGGYDTEAFF	TGTGCCACCAGCAGACTAGGGGGCTACGACACTGAAGCTTTCTTT
many	TRBV12-3/TRBV12-4	TRBJ2-3	.	CASSLTPYADTQYF	TGTGCCAGCAGTTTAACGCCTTACGCAGATACGCAGTATTTT
many	TRBV4-1	TRBJ2-5	TRBD1	CASSQDRDRMETQYF	TGCGCCAGCAGCCAAGATAGGGACAGAATGGAGACCCAGTACTTC
few	TRBV7-2	TRBJ2-5	.	CASSLMVAGETQYF	TGTGCCAGCAGCTTAATGGTGGCGGGGGAGACCCAGTACTTC
many	TRBV5-6	TRBJ2-5	.	CASSPGGPETQYF	TGTGCCAGCAGCCCTGGGGGGCCAGAGACCCAGTACTTC
many	TRBV6-5	TRBJ2-7	TRBD1	CASNPDRGRVYEQYF	TGTGCCAGCAACCCGGACAGGGGACGCGTTTACGAGCAGTACTTC
many	TRBV5-6	TRBJ2-2	TRBD2	CASRRLAGYTGELFF	TGTGCCAGCAGAAGACTAGCGGGATACACCGGGGAGCTGTTTTTT
many	TRBV2	TRBJ1-1	.	CAREGPWNTEAFF	TGTGCCAGAGAGGGACCTTGGAACACTGAAGCTTTCTTT
once	TRBV7-2	TRBJ1-5	.	CASSLDDIQPQHF	TGTGCCAGCAGCTTAGACGATATCCAACCCCAGCATTTT
many	TRBV2	TRBJ2-7	TRBD2	CASRVTSGITYEQYF	TGTGCCAGCAGGGTTACTAGCGGGATTACCTACGAGCAGTACTTC
many	TRBV7-3	TRBJ1-1	.	CASSPRAGSNTEAFF	TGTGCCAGCAGCCCCCGGGCAGGGTCGAACACTGAAGCTTTCTTT
many	TRBV5-4	TRBJ2-2	TRBD2	CASSLPGLATGELFF	TGTGCCAGCAGCTTACCGGGACTAGCGACCGGGGAGCTGTTTTTT
many	TRBV14	TRBJ2-1	.	CASSQEPGQPYNEQFF	TGTGCCAGCAGCCAAGAACCCGGGCAGCCCTACAATGAGCAGTTCTTC
many	TRBV9	TRBJ2-4	.	CASSVVQGSIQYF	TGTGCCAGCAGCGTAGTACAGGGCAGCATTCAGTACTTC
many	TRBV7-9	TRBJ2-7	.	CASSSLHYEQYF	TGTGCCAGCAGTTCTCTCCACTACGAGCAGTACTTC
many	TRBV20-1	TRBJ1-1	.	CSARDESGNTEAFF	TGCAGTGCTAGAGATGAATCGGGGAACACTGAAGCTTTCTTT
.	TRBV12-3/TRBV12-4	TRBJ2-3	.	CASSLRGSRTDTQYF	TGTGCCAGCAGTTTAAGGGGCTCTAGAACAGATACGCAGTATTTT